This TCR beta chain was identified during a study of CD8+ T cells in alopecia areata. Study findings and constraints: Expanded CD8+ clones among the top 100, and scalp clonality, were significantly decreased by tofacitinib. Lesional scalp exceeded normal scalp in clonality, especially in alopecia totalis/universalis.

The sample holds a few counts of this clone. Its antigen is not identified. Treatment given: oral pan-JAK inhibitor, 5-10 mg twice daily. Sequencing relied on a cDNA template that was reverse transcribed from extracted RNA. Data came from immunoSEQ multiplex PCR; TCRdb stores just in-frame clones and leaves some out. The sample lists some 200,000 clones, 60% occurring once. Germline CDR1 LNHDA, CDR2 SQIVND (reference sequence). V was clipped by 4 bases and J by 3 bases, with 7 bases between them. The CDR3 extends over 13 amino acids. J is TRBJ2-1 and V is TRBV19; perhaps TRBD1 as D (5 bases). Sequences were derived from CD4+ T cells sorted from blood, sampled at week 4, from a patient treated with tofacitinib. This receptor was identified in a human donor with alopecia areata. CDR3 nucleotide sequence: TGTGCCAGTAGTACAGGGAACTACAATGAGCAGTTCTTC. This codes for CASSTGNYNEQFF.